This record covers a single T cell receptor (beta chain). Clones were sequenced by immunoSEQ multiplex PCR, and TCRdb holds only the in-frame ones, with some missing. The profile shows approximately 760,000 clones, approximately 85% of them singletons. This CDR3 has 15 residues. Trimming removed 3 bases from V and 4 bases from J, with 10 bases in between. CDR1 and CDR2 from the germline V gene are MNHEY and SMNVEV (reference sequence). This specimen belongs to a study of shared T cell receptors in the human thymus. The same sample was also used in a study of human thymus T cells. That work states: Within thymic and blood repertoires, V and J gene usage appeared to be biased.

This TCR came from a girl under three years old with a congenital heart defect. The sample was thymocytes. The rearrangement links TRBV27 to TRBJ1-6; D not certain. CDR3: CASSFRTQYNSPLHF. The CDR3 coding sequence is TGTGCCAGCAGTTTCCGTACACAATATAATTCACCCCTCCACTTT.